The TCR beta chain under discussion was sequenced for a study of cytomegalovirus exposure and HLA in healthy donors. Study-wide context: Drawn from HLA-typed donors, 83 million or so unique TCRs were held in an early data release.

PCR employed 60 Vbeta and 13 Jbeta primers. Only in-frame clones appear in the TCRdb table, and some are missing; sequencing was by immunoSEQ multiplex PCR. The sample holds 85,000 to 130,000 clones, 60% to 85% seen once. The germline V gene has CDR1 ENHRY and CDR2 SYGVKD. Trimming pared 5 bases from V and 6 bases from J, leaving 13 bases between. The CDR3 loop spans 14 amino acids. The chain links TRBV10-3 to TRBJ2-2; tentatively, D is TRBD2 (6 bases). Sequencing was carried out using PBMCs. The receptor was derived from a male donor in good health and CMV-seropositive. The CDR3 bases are TGTGCCATCAGTACTAGCACCAAACCCGGGGAGCTGTTTTTT. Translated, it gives CAISTSTKPGELFF.